The clone carrying this TCR beta chain appeared a few times. Its target is unknown. Vbeta (60) and Jbeta (13) primers were used in the PCR. Some clones are missing from TCRdb's copy, which holds only in-frame ones; the method was immunoSEQ multiplex PCR. In the table there are more than 130,000 clones, 78% of which are singletons. The sample is drawn from a study of cytomegalovirus exposure and HLA in healthy donors. Study-level information: There were 85 million or so unique TCRs (from HLA-typed donors) in an early data release. Findings of the study overall: Roughly uniform depth of sequencing across donors was assumed in presence/absence analyses. Most sequenced TCRs were rare (though some public TCRs occurred in many donors).

This CDR3 is built from 12 residues. Per the germline V gene, CDR1 is SNHLY and CDR2 is FYNNEI. Trimming cost V 5 bases and J 6 bases, with 9 bases left between them. Samples came from healthy bone marrow donors. The chain combines TRBV2 with TRBJ2-3; D unclear. This TCR came from a male donor in good health and CMV-seronegative. The specimen was PBMCs. CDR3 sequence: CASSKAVDTQYF. The CDR3 DNA sequence: TGTGCCAGCAGTAAGGCGGTGGATACGCAGTATTTT. The full variable domain, its missing parts supplied by reference TRBV2 and TRBJ2-3, is EPEVTQTPSHQVTQMGQEVILRCVPISNHLYFYWYRQILGQKVEFLVSFYNNEISEKSEIFDDQFSVERPDGSNFTLKIRSTKLEDSAMYFCASSKAVDTQYFGPGTRLTVL.